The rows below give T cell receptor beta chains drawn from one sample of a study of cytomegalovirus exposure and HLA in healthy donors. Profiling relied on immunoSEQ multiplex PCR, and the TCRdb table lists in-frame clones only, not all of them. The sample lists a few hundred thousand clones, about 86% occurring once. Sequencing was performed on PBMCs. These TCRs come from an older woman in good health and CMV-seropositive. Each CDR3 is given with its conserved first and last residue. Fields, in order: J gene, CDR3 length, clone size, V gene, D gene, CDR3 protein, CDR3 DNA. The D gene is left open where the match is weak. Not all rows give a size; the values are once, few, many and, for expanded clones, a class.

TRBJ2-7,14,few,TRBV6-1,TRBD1,CASTDRGGSYEQYF,TGTGCCAGCACGGACAGGGGGGGTTCCTACGAGCAGTACTTC
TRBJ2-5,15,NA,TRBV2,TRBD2,CASSDPAGNQETQYF,TGTGCCAGCAGTGATCCAGCGGGGAACCAAGAGACCCAGTACTTC
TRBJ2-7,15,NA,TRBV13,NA,CASSPAGGLNYEQYF,TGTGCCAGCAGCCCCGCCGGTGGGCTCAACTACGAGCAGTACTTC
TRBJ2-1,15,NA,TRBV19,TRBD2,CASSILAGEEGEQFF,TGTGCCAGTAGTATCCTAGCGGGAGAAGAGGGTGAGCAGTTCTTC
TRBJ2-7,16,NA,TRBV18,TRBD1,CASSPPKGQGDNEQYF,TGTGCCAGCTCACCACCAAAGGGACAGGGCGACAACGAGCAGTACTTC
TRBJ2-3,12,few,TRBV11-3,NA,CASSLRRGTQYF,TGTGCCAGCAGCCTCCGACGGGGTACGCAGTATTTT
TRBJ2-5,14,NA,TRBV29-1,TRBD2,CSVLGLADQETQYF,TGCAGCGTGCTGGGACTAGCGGACCAAGAGACCCAGTACTTC
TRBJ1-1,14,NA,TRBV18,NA,CASSPGISGTEAFF,TGTGCCAGCTCACCAGGGATTTCGGGGACTGAAGCTTTCTTT
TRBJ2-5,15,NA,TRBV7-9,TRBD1,CASSLAGQGQETQYF,TGTGCCAGCAGCTTAGCGGGACAGGGCCAAGAGACCCAGTACTTC
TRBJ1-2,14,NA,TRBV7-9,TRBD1,CASRNTGDFYGYTF,TGTGCCAGCAGAAATACAGGGGATTTCTATGGCTACACCTTC
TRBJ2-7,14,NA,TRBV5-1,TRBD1,CASSHRGEVYEQYF,TGCGCCAGCAGCCACAGGGGGGAGGTCTACGAGCAGTACTTC
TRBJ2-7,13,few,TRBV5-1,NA,CASSLTRGHEQYF,TGCGCCAGCAGCTTGACCAGGGGACACGAGCAGTACTTC
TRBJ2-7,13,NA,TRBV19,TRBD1,CASGTGGRDEQYF,TGTGCGTCAGGGACAGGGGGTCGGGACGAGCAGTACTTC
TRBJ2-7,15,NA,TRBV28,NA,CASSGGGASSYEQYF,TGTGCCAGCAGCGGGGGTGGAGCGAGCTCCTACGAGCAGTACTTC
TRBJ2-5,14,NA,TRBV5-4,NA,CASSLTGGEETQYF,TGTGCCAGCAGCTTGACCGGCGGGGAAGAGACCCAGTACTTC
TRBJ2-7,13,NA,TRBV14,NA,CASSLSPFYEQYF,TGTGCCAGCAGCCTTTCCCCTTTCTACGAGCAGTACTTC
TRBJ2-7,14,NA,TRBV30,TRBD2,CAWSVAGGLYEQYF,TGTGCCTGGAGTGTAGCGGGAGGCCTCTACGAGCAGTACTTC
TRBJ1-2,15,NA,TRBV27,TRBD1,CASSPRDRLFNGYTF,TGTGCCAGCAGTCCCCGGGACAGACTATTTAATGGCTACACCTTC
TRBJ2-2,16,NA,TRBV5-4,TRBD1,CASSLAGQGHTGELFF,TGTGCCAGCAGCTTGGCGGGACAGGGGCACACCGGGGAGCTGTTTTTT
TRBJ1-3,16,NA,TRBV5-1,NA,CASSLGEGSPGNTIYF,TGCGCCAGCAGCTTGGGAGAGGGCTCTCCAGGAAACACCATATATTTT
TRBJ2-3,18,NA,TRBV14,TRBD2,CASSIKWASAGEGDTQYF,TGTGCCAGCAGCATAAAGTGGGCCTCGGCGGGAGAAGGAGATACGCAGTATTTT
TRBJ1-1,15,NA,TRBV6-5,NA,CASSYRGQMNTEAFF,TGTGCCAGCAGTTACAGGGGACAAATGAACACTGAAGCTTTCTTT
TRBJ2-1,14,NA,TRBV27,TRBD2,CASSLPTSGNEQFF,TGTGCCAGCAGTTTACCCACTAGCGGCAATGAGCAGTTCTTC
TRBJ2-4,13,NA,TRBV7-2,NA,CASSLGQRNIQYF,TGTGCCAGCAGCTTAGGACAGAGAAACATTCAGTACTTC
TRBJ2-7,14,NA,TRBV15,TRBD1,CATSRDQGEYEQYF,TGTGCCACCAGCAGAGATCAGGGGGAGTACGAGCAGTACTTC
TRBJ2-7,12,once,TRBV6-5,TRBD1,CASSSQGAEQYF,TGTGCCAGCAGTTCCCAGGGGGCCGAGCAGTACTTC
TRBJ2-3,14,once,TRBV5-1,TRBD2,CASSFLAGSDTQYF,TGCGCCAGCAGCTTTCTAGCGGGGTCAGATACGCAGTATTTT
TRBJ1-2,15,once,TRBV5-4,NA,CASTPNPGQLYGYTF,TGTGCCAGCACCCCAAACCCAGGACAGCTCTATGGCTACACCTTC
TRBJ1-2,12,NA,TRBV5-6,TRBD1,CASSRDRFGYTF,TGTGCCAGCAGCCGGGACAGGTTTGGCTACACCTTC
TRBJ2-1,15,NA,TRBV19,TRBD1,CASKVSGGSYNEQFF,TGTGCCAGTAAGGTTTCAGGGGGCTCCTACAATGAGCAGTTCTTC
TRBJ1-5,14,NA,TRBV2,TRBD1,CASSEGQGGQPQHF,TGTGCCAGCAGTGAAGGACAGGGGGGTCAGCCCCAGCATTTT
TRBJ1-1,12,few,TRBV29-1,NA,CSVEVRNTEAFF,TGCAGCGTTGAAGTGCGGAACACTGAAGCTTTCTTT
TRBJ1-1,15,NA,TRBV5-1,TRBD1,CASSLASDRGSEAFF,TGCGCCAGCAGCTTGGCCTCTGACAGGGGATCTGAAGCTTTCTTT
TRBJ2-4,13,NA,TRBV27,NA,CASRGTILNIQYF,TGTGCCAGCAGGGGGACAATTCTAAACATTCAGTACTTC
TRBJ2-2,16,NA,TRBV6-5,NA,CASSYRLVGSTGELFF,TGTGCCAGCAGTTACCGACTAGTAGGTTCCACCGGGGAGCTGTTTTTT
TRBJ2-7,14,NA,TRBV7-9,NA,CASSPPLGAHEQYF,TGTGCCAGCAGCCCCCCACTTGGGGCCCACGAGCAGTACTTC
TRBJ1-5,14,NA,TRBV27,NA,CASSSTTGLQPQHF,TGTGCCAGCAGTTCAACTACAGGTTTGCAGCCCCAGCATTTT